Presented here are 5 T cell receptor beta chains from one specimen sequenced in a study of cytomegalovirus exposure and HLA in healthy donors. Primers included in the PCR were 60 Vbeta and 13 Jbeta primers. Produced via immunoSEQ multiplex PCR; TCRdb's table is partial and in-frame only. The sample carries roughly 100,000 clones, 55% to 75% recorded once. Sequencing was carried out using PBMCs. All receptors come from a man in his fifties or sixties in good health and CMV-seronegative.

This clone was seen a handful of times. The V and J genes are TRBV7-8 and TRBJ2-5; weak D call: TRBD2 (5 bases). Germline V gives CDR1 SGHVS, CDR2 FQNEAQ. Trimming left V 2 bases short and J 7 bases short, with 20 bases between. The CDR3 spans 16 residues. CDR3 bases: TGTGCCAGCAGCTTACGGTTCCAACCACCTGAGGGGACCCAGTACTTC. This encodes CASSLRFQPPEGTQYF.

A note on this clone: The junction departs from germline at one end; a sequencing error may be responsible. The V and J genes are TRBV7-7 and TRBJ2-2; TRBD2 matches at 14 bases. CDR1 is SSHAT, CDR2 FNYEAQ, per germline (reference sequence). The CDR3 runs 17 residues. CDR3 nucleotide sequence: TGTGCTAGCACCCCGACTAGCGGGGGGGCCGTCACCGGGGAGCTGTTTTTT. Its translation is CASTPTSGGAVTGELFF. Filled out from reference TRBV7-7 and TRBJ2-2, the complete variable domain reads GAGVSQSPRYKVTKRGQDVTLRCDPISSHATLYWYQQALGQGPEFLTYFNYEAQPDKSGLPSDRFSAERPEGSISTLTIQRTEQRDSAMYRCASTPTSGGAVTGELFFGEGSRLTVL.

Notes on this clone: The same CDR3 is also encoded by other DNA sequences in this sample. The chain is built from TRBV7-3 and TRBJ2-2; D unresolved. The CDR3 is made up of 15 amino acids. CDR1 is SGHTA, CDR2 FQGTGA, per germline. V gave up 5 bases and J gave up 6 bases, with 16 bases separating them. CDR3 in DNA: TGTGCCAGCAGCCCCCACCCTTTGAGCGCCGGGGAGCTGTTTTTT. This gives the protein CASSPHPLSAGELFF.

The chain links TRBV27 to TRBJ1-5; D perhaps matches TRBD1 (6 bases). Germline V gene lookup returns CDR1 MNHEY and CDR2 SMNVEV (reference sequence). The CDR3 sequence is 15 residues long. The ends were cut back, 6 bases at V and 3 bases at J, with 15 bases in the middle. Written as DNA, the CDR3 is TGTGCCAGCAGGATTCGCCGGGACAACAATCAGCCCCAGCATTTT. Translation gives CASRIRRDNNQPQHF.

This clone was seen once. This sequence joins TRBV5-6 and TRBJ2-2, with D tentatively TRBD2 (5 bases). CDR3 length: 15 amino acids. The germline CDR1 and CDR2 sequences are SGHDT and YYEEEE. V lost 4 bases to trimming and J lost 5 bases, with 15 bases between them. The CDR3 loop is CASSDINSGTGELFF. The CDR3 nucleotides read TGTGCCAGCAGCGACATAAATTCGGGGACCGGGGAGCTGTTTTTT.